This T cell receptor beta chain was recorded in a study of shared clonotypes between healthy human individuals. Study information: With ages of 18 to 49, the donors were a couple of women and a few men. The study's findings and limits: Read depth was anticipated to influence clonotype sharing among donors. Naive CD4 clonotypes overlapped across a few donors at approximately 5.3%.

Concerning this clone itself: Its antigen is not identified.

TCRdb keeps only in-frame clones here, not all; method: immunoSEQ multiplex PCR. The profile shows approximately 1,500,000 clones, 95% to 99% of them singletons. The germline gives CDR1 SGHTA, CDR2 FQGNSA. Unmatched junction bases numbered 7, after V lost 1 base and J lost 7 bases. This CDR3 region has 16 residues. The clonotype was recovered from a man aged 30 to 39 in good health. This chain joins TRBV7-2 and TRBJ2-1; 10 bases match TRBD2. The sequenced sample was naive CD4+ T cells sorted from blood. This sample's subset: CD45RA+ positively selected. The CDR3 bases are TGTGCCAGCAGCTTAGGGCTAGCGGGAGTACGGAATGAGCAGTTCTTC. The encoded protein is CASSLGLAGVRNEQFF. Drawing the rest from reference TRBV7-2 and TRBJ2-1, the complete variable domain is GAGVSQSPSNKVTEKGKDVELRCDPISGHTALYWYRQSLGQGLEFLIYFQGNSAPDKSGLPSDRFSAERTGGSVSTLTIQRTQQEDSAVYLCASSLGLAGVRNEQFFGPGTRLTVL.